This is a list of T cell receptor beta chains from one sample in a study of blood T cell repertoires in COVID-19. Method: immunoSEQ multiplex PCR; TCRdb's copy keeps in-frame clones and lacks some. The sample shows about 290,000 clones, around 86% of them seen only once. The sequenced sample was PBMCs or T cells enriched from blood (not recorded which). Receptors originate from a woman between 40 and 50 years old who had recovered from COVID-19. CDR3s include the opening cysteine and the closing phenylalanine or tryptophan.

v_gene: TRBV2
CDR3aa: CASSAPGLAGAIQETQYF

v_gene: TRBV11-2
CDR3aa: CASSPFSGVKNIQYF

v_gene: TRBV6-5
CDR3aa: CASSPSGLYNEQFF

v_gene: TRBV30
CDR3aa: CACTAGSSYNSPLHF

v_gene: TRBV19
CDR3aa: CASSASLGATGVRESEYF

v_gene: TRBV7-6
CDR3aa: CASSPGQFAADTQYF

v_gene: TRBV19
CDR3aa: CASGVRGGRGYTF

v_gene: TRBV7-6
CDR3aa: CASSHTGTGYTGELFF

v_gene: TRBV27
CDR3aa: CASRPGQGAGEQYF

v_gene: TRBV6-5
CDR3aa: CASSYSGGGGQPQHF

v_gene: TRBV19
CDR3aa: CASSSVRSSYNSPLHF

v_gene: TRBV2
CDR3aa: CASSGRTGGVTGELFF

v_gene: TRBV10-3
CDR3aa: CAISGGSNYGYTF

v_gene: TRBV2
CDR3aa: CASSEGTGHGYTF

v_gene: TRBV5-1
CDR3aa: CASSRLQGGQPQHF

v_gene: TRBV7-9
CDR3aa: CASSQIAGAGDEQFF

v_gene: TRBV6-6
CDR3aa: CASSPGTEKLFF

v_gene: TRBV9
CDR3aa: CASSAGTGDGYTF

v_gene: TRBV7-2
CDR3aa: CASSLGPSGRAADTQYF

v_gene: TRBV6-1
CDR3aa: CASSEGQFSGNTIYF

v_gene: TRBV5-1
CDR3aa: CASSQDRTFSTEAFF

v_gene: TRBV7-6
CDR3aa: CASGTALSYEQYF

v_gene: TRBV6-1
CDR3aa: CASSERGNEQFF